The source of this T cell receptor (beta chain) is a study of CD4+ T cells in melanoma. General observations from the study: Neoantigen-specific CD4+ T cells in melanoma reportedly had diverse differentiation states. CD8+ T cell, macrophage and B cell function reportedly correlated with neoantigen-specific CD4+ T cells.

The germline V gene encodes CDR1 MDHEN and CDR2 SYDVKM. The CDR3 length is 12 residues. V lost 11 bases, J lost 8 bases, and 11 bases stayed unmatched. Generated by immunoSEQ multiplex PCR, the TCRdb table keeps only in-frame clones and is missing some. There are roughly 120,000 clones in the sample; 92% occur only once, and roughly 3.3% lies in the top ten. Concerning this clone: Its target is not known.

This TCR was recovered from a human donor with melanoma. The sample taken for sequencing was peripheral blood. This chain connects TRBV28 to TRBJ1-2; 7 bases map to TRBD1. Here the CDR3 reads CAGNRGGGGYTF. The CDR3, as DNA: TGTGCCGGAAACAGGGGAGGGGGGGGCTACACCTTC.